This T cell receptor beta chain was identified in a study of blood T cell repertoires in COVID-19. CDR1 is MGHRA, CDR2 YSYEKL, per germline. The CDR3 spans 12 residues. V lost 2 bases and J 10 bases, leaving 9 bases between the germline ends. This clone was seen repeatedly, ten times or more. The table came from immunoSEQ multiplex PCR; TCRdb's copy has only in-frame clones and leaves some out. The sample consists of some 290,000 clones, around nine tenths of them appearing once. This chain connects TRBV4-1 to TRBJ2-1, with D perhaps matching TRBD1 (6 bases). Sequencing used PBMCs or T cells enriched from blood (not recorded which). The receptor comes from a woman in her 30s who had recovered from COVID-19. CDR3 sequence reads: CASSQKGEEQFF. The CDR3 bases are TGCGCCAGCAGCCAAAAGGGGGAAGAGCAGTTCTTC.